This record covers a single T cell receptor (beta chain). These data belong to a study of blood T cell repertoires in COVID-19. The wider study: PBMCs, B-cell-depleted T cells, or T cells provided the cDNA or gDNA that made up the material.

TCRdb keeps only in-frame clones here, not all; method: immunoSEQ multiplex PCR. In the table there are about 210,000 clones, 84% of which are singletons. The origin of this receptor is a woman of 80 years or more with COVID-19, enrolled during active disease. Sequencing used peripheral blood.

DNA for the CDR3: TGTGCCAGTAGTCTCGACGGGACAGGGGCCACTAATGAAAAACTGTTTTTT. Protein: CASSLDGTGATNEKLFF. This sequence joins TRBV19 and TRBJ1-4, with 10 bases fitting TRBD1. The CDR3 length is 17 residues. Trimming removed 5 bases from V and 2 bases from J; junction bases left unmatched: 8. CDR1 LNHDA and CDR2 SQIVND come from the germline V gene (reference sequence).